Below are 23 T cell receptor beta chains sequenced from a single sample in a study of T cell responses to AZD1222 COVID-19 vaccine. Measured with immunoSEQ multiplex PCR; TCRdb has only the in-frame clones, and not every one. Of fewer than 200,000 clones listed, approximately 88% were seen once; the top ten hold approximately 4.3%. The specimen was peripheral blood, collected 28 days after the second AZD1222 dose. Receptors were obtained from an adult who received the AZD1222 COVID-19 vaccine.

The gene calls are TRBV11-3 and TRBJ2-1; no reliable D call. The V gene lost 3 bases and the J gene lost 0 bases, with 9 bases spanning the gap. Germline values: CDR1 SGHNT, CDR2 YENEEA. CDR3 length: 15 amino acids. The chain's CDR3 is CASSFSESSYNEQFF. CDR3 in DNA: TGTGCCAGCAGCTTCAGTGAGAGCTCCTACAATGAGCAGTTCTTC.

The chain is built from TRBV6-5 and TRBJ1-5; possible D gene TRBD1, 6 bases. There are 13 residues in the CDR3. V lost 7 bases and J 6 bases, leaving 13 bases between the germline ends. Looked up from germline, CDR1 is MNHEY and CDR2 is SVGAGI. The chain's CDR3 is CASTTGAAQPQHF. For the CDR3, the DNA is TGTGCCAGCACCACGGGGGCGGCTCAGCCCCAGCATTTT.

V gene TRBV13 combines with J gene TRBJ1-5; TRBD1 agrees at 9 bases. CDR3 length equals 14 residues. Germline assignment: CDR1 PRHDT and CDR2 FYEKMQ (reference sequence). The V segment lost 3 bases and the J segment 6 bases; nucleotides outside the gene matches: 3. This chain's CDR3 is CASSFGTGLQPQHF. The CDR3 DNA is TGTGCCAGCAGCTTCGGGACAGGGCTTCAGCCCCAGCATTTT.

This chain connects TRBV6-5 to TRBJ1-1; D is uncertain. V shed 2 bases and J shed 0 bases, with 13 bases lying between them. Germline-derived CDR1 and CDR2 are MNHEY and SVGAGI. The CDR3 length is 16 residues. As DNA, the CDR3 is TGTGCCAGCAGTTACAGGACGGTTGGCATGAACACTGAAGCTTTCTTT. Protein sequence: CASSYRTVGMNTEAFF.

With regard to this clone: Other DNA sequences in this sample translate to the same CDR3. The chain uses TRBV6-5 and TRBJ1-1; maybe TRBD1 (5 bases). Germline V gene lookup returns CDR1 MNHEY and CDR2 SVGAGI. Trimming took off 2 bases at V and 3 bases at J, with 7 bases between the two ends. The length of the CDR3 is 13 residues. CDR3 nucleotides: TGTGCCAGCAGTTACGGGGGTTACACTGAAGCTTTCTTT. This sequence encodes CASSYGGYTEAFF.

The chain uses TRBV4-3 and TRBJ2-3, with TRBD2 matching 10 bases. The CDR3 sequence is 18 residues long. V was clipped by 0 bases and J by 2 bases; unmatched bases: 8. Germline assignment: CDR1 LGHNA and CDR2 YSLEER. CDR3 in DNA: TGCGCCAGCAGCCAAGACCCTAGCGGGGGACCAATCACAGATACGCAGTATTTT. As protein: CASSQDPSGGPITDTQYF.

CDR3 in amino acids: CASSGTGGDQPQHF. The CDR3 nucleotides are TGTGCCAGCTCAGGGACAGGTGGAGATCAGCCCCAGCATTTT. The chain uses TRBV18 and TRBJ1-5; 8 bases map to TRBD1. CDR3 size: 14 residues. V was pared by 5 bases and J by 5 bases, with 5 bases of the junction left unmatched. Germline V CDR1 and CDR2: KGHSH, LQKENI.

This chain links TRBV7-9 with TRBJ1-4; TRBD1 might be the D (6 bases). CDR1 is SEHNR, CDR2 FQNEAQ, per germline (reference sequence). The V gene lost 5 bases and the J gene lost 10 bases, with 17 bases spanning the gap. This CDR3 is built from 14 residues. The CDR3 spells CASSLTSKGGKLFF. In DNA form, the CDR3 reads TGTGCCAGCAGCCTTACCTCCAAAGGGGGAAAACTGTTTTTT.

This clone was seen once. V and J are TRBV13 and TRBJ1-2; D is unclear. The CDR3 runs 14 residues. Germline V CDR1 and CDR2: PRHDT, FYEKMQ (reference sequence). Trimming cost V 5 bases and J 2 bases, with 12 bases left between them. The CDR3 coding sequence is TGTGCCAGCAGCCTCCCACGGGTCAACTATGGCTACACCTTC. The encoded protein is CASSLPRVNYGYTF. Based on the CDR3 plus reference TRBV13 and TRBJ1-2, the full variable domain is AAGVIQSPRHLIKEKRETATLKCYPIPRHDTVYWYQQGPGQDPQFLISFYEKMQSDKGSIPDRFSAQQFSDYHSELNMSSLELGDSALYFCASSLPRVNYGYTFGSGTRLTVV.

The V call is TRBV7-9, the J call TRBJ1-1, with D maybe TRBD1 (5 bases). The CDR3 contains 14 residues. CDR1 SEHNR and CDR2 FQNEAQ come from the germline V gene (reference sequence). V shed 5 bases and J shed 6 bases, with 16 bases lying between them. The chain's CDR3 is CASSGDRVQSEAFF. Written as DNA, the CDR3 is TGTGCCAGCAGCGGAGACAGAGTTCAATCTGAAGCTTTCTTT.

J is TRBJ1-4 and V is TRBV5-4; D perhaps matches TRBD1 (6 bases). This CDR3 comprises 15 residues. Trimming removed 3 bases at V and 0 bases at J, with 9 bases between. Germline loops: CDR1 SGHNT, CDR2 YYREEE (reference sequence). The CDR3 loop is CASSSKGATNEKLFF. Here the CDR3 DNA reads TGTGCCAGCAGCTCCAAGGGGGCAACTAATGAAAAACTGTTTTTT.

The chain has TRBV10-3 and TRBJ1-4; 8 bases fit TRBD1. The V segment lost 5 bases and the J segment 5 bases; nucleotides outside the gene matches: 4. In germline, CDR1 is ENHRY, CDR2 SYGVKD. This CDR3 is built from 14 residues. The CDR3 DNA reads as TGTGCCATCAGTACCGGACAGGGAAATGAAAAACTGTTTTTT. Translated, it gives CAISTGQGNEKLFF.

The chain uses TRBV5-4 and TRBJ2-3; TRBD1 might be the D (5 bases). V was clipped by 1 base and J by 2 bases, with 8 bases between them. Germline V CDR1 and CDR2: SGHNT, YYREEE (reference sequence). The CDR3 loop spans 14 amino acids. CDR3 amino acids: CASSLSGATDTQYF. CDR3 nucleotide sequence: TGTGCCAGCAGCTTGTCTGGGGCCACAGATACGCAGTATTTT.

As concerns this clone: Other DNA sequences in this sample translate to the same CDR3. This sequence joins TRBV10-3 and TRBJ1-2; no clear D gene. Germline CDR1 ENHRY, CDR2 SYGVKD. This CDR3 spans 10 amino acids. V was trimmed by 10 bases and J by 1 base, leaving 4 bases between them. CDR3 amino acids: CATNNYGYTF. The DNA of the CDR3 is TGTGCCACAAATAACTATGGCTACACCTTC.

This chain connects TRBV30 to TRBJ1-5; the D gene is possibly TRBD1 (5 bases). Germline loops: CDR1 GTSNPN, CDR2 SVGIG (reference sequence). The CDR3 is 13 amino acids. V was pared by 5 bases and J by 9 bases, with 17 bases between. This CDR3 reads CAWGKQGAPPQHF. CDR3 coding DNA: TGTGCCTGGGGGAAGCAGGGCGCTCCGCCCCAGCATTTT.

This rearrangement joins TRBV6-2 or TRBV6-3 to TRBJ1-1; D is unclear. This CDR3 has 13 amino acids. Germline V gene data show CDR1 as MNHEY and CDR2 as SVGEGT. Trimming pared 6 bases from V and 0 bases from J, leaving 8 bases between. The CDR3 sequence: CASSRGLNTEAFF. The CDR3 DNA reads TGTGCCAGCAGCCGCGGGCTGAACACTGAAGCTTTCTTT.

J is TRBJ1-3 and V is TRBV13; no reliable D call. The CDR3 runs 17 residues. Trimming left V 5 bases short and J 2 bases short, with 19 bases between. The germline V gene encodes CDR1 PRHDT and CDR2 FYEKMQ (reference sequence). In DNA, the CDR3 is TGTGCCAGCAGCGCCCGGCTTATCAGGAGGCCTGGAAACACCATATATTTT. This sequence encodes CASSARLIRRPGNTIYF.

This clone was seen once. The chain uses TRBV7-2 and TRBJ2-3; the D gene is possibly TRBD2 (6 bases). V dropped 3 bases and J dropped 5 bases, with 15 bases sitting between them. The CDR3 extends over 15 amino acids. Germline CDR1 and CDR2: SGHTA and FQGNSA. The CDR3: CASSFGTMGGDTQYF. CDR3 sequence (DNA): TGTGCCAGCAGCTTTGGGACCATGGGGGGAGATACGCAGTATTTT.

This sequence joins TRBV2 and TRBJ1-2; possibly TRBD1 for D (5 bases). Trimming pared 3 bases from V and 4 bases from J, leaving 12 bases between. The germline V gene encodes CDR1 SNHLY and CDR2 FYNNEI. The length of the CDR3 is 14 residues. The CDR3 DNA reads as TGTGCCAGCAGTGATGTTCAGGGCCTCTATGGCTACACCTTC. Translating gives CASSDVQGLYGYTF.

V usage is TRBV29-1 and J usage is TRBJ1-4, with a tentative D call TRBD1 (6 bases). Trimming shortened V by 7 bases and J by 4 bases, and 16 bases separated the two germline ends. Germline assignment: CDR1 SQVTM and CDR2 ANQGSEA. This CDR3 spans 14 amino acids. In DNA, the CDR3 is TGCAGCGCTACCGGCGGACAGCTTAATGAAAAACTGTTTTTT. Translated: CSATGGQLNEKLFF.

The chain combines TRBV2 with TRBJ2-3; D is possibly TRBD2 (6 bases). This CDR3 comprises 13 residues. CDR1 and CDR2 (germline): SNHLY, FYNNEI. Trimming stripped 4 bases from V and 5 bases from J, with 10 bases between. The CDR3 sequence is CASSVLGGDTQYF. The DNA for the CDR3 is TGTGCCAGCAGTGTTTTGGGGGGAGATACGCAGTATTTT.

The V gene is TRBV19, the J gene TRBJ2-2; TRBD2 might be the D (6 bases). The CDR3 is made up of 13 amino acids. The V gene lost 6 bases and the J gene lost 5 bases, with 10 bases spanning the gap. CDR1 is LNHDA, CDR2 SQIVND, per germline (reference sequence). DNA of the CDR3: TGTGCCAGTAGAATTGCGGGGACCGGGGAGCTGTTTTTT. As protein: CASRIAGTGELFF.

This CDR3 is CASSIETGDGYTF. CDR3 nucleotide sequence: TGTGCCAGCAGCATAGAGACAGGGGATGGCTACACCTTC. The J gene is TRBJ1-2, the V gene TRBV7-9; 8 nucleotides align to TRBD1. The CDR3 runs 13 residues. V lost 5 bases to trimming and J lost 6 bases; unmatched junction nucleotides: 5. Germline lookup yields CDR1 SEHNR and CDR2 FQNEAQ (reference sequence).